A selection of T cell receptor beta chains follows, all from one sample in a study of T cell responses to AZD1222 COVID-19 vaccine. Data came from immunoSEQ multiplex PCR; TCRdb stores just in-frame clones and leaves some out. The table records 110,000 or so clones, approximately 85% of them present only once. This sample comprised peripheral blood, obtained on day 0 of MenACWY control vaccination. These receptor sequences come from an adult in good health. CDR3s include the opening cysteine and the closing phenylalanine or tryptophan. D genes are given only for firm matches. The size of a clone is reported for some rows only, either as once, few or many, or as a class for expanded clones.

V gene	CDR3 length	D gene	J gene	clone size	CDR3 protein	CDR3 DNA
TRBV19	13	NA	TRBJ2-1	NA	CASSILRNYEQFF	TGTGCCAGTAGTATCCTTCGGAATTATGAGCAGTTCTTC
TRBV6-4	15	TRBD2	TRBJ2-5	NA	CASSRSAGGRETQYF	TGTGCCAGCAGTCGTTCCGCGGGGGGGAGAGAGACCCAGTACTTC
TRBV6-6	16	NA	TRBJ1-5	NA	CASSYWTEDSNQPQHF	TGTGCCAGCAGTTACTGGACAGAGGATAGCAATCAGCCCCAGCATTTT
TRBV6-6	15	TRBD1	TRBJ1-5	once	CASSHRGTGNQPQHF	TGTGCCAGCAGTCACCGTGGGACAGGCAATCAGCCCCAGCATTTT
TRBV6-6	15	NA	TRBJ1-2	NA	CASSGSGVQFAGYTF	TGTGCCAGCAGTGGTTCAGGGGTTCAGTTCGCTGGCTACACCTTC
TRBV7-6	15	NA	TRBJ2-1	NA	CASSTRLGGYNEQFF	TGTGCCAGCAGCACCCGACTTGGGGGTTACAATGAGCAGTTCTTC
TRBV7-2	16	TRBD2	TRBJ2-3	once	CASSPQGAGGSDTQYF	TGTGCCAGCAGCCCACAGGGCGCGGGGGGATCAGATACGCAGTATTTT
TRBV7-2	16	TRBD2	TRBJ2-1	NA	CASSSSSGGAVYEQFF	TGTGCCAGCAGCTCAAGCAGCGGGGGGGCGGTCTATGAGCAGTTCTTC
TRBV28	13	TRBD1	TRBJ1-6	NA	CASGTGGNSPLHF	TGTGCCAGCGGAACAGGGGGTAATTCACCCCTCCACTTT
TRBV9	16	TRBD2	TRBJ2-1	NA	CASSASLAGVYNEQFF	TGTGCCAGCAGCGCTTCTTTAGCGGGAGTCTACAATGAGCAGTTCTTC
TRBV11-1	15	TRBD2	TRBJ2-1	once	CASSSPGLNLNEQFF	TGTGCCAGCAGCTCACCGGGACTAAACCTCAATGAGCAGTTCTTC
TRBV24-1	16	TRBD1	TRBJ1-4	NA	CATSGGRQGASEKLFF	TGTGCCACCAGTGGCGGTCGACAGGGGGCTAGTGAAAAACTGTTTTTT
TRBV3-1/TRBV3-2	14	NA	TRBJ2-1	NA	CASLGGSSYNEQFF	TGTGCCAGCCTAGGGGGAAGCTCCTACAATGAGCAGTTCTTC
TRBV12-3/TRBV12-4	12	NA	TRBJ2-1	few	CASSLGGDEQFF	TGTGCCAGCAGTTTGGGGGGCGATGAGCAGTTCTTC
TRBV4-3	14	NA	TRBJ1-3	NA	CASSQGGPGNTIYF	TGCGCCAGCAGCCAAGGAGGCCCTGGAAACACCATATATTTT
TRBV25-1	16	NA	TRBJ2-3	NA	CASRPQPRGASDTQYF	TGTGCCAGCCGACCTCAGCCAAGGGGCGCATCAGATACGCAGTATTTT
TRBV28	16	TRBD1	TRBJ1-5	NA	CASSLGKQGVWQPQHF	TGTGCCAGCAGTTTGGGAAAACAGGGGGTCTGGCAGCCCCAGCATTTT
TRBV24-1	12	TRBD1	TRBJ1-1	NA	CATSRQGGEAFF	TGTGCCACCAGTAGACAGGGCGGTGAAGCTTTCTTT
TRBV2	15	TRBD1	TRBJ1-5	few	CASSEGTGRNQPQHF	TGTGCCAGCAGTGAAGGGACAGGGAGGAATCAGCCCCAGCATTTT
TRBV29-1	15	NA	TRBJ2-2	NA	CSVQLTGLGSGELFF	TGCAGCGTCCAGCTTACAGGGCTTGGATCCGGGGAGCTGTTTTTT
TRBV5-1	13	TRBD1	TRBJ1-1	once	CASSFTGDTEAFF	TGCGCCAGCAGCTTTACAGGGGACACTGAAGCTTTCTTT
TRBV5-8	15	NA	TRBJ1-3	NA	CASSLAGAGGNTIYF	TGTGCCAGCAGCTTGGCTGGGGCTGGTGGAAACACCATATATTTT